This TCR beta chain was identified during a study of blood T cell repertoires in COVID-19. The overall study: Spain, Italy and the United States supplied samples that represented acute and convalescent COVID-19. T cells, B-cell-depleted T cells, or PBMCs provided the cDNA or gDNA that served as material.

The assay was immunoSEQ multiplex PCR, and TCRdb's table has in-frame clones only and misses some. The table has under 200,000 clones, roughly 86% seen once. Unmatched junction bases numbered 7, after V lost 5 bases and J lost 3 bases. Germline V gives CDR1 SGHRS, CDR2 YFSETQ. This CDR3 has 14 amino acids. Sequenced sample: peripheral blood. The source is a man aged 50 to 59 with active or convalescent COVID-19. The gene calls are TRBV5-1 and TRBJ1-1, with 7 bases lining up with TRBD1. CDR3 in amino acids: CASRTDRADTEAFF. Here the CDR3 DNA reads TGCGCCAGCAGAACAGACAGGGCGGACACTGAAGCTTTCTTT.